This entry lists 31 T cell receptor beta chains sequenced from one sample in a study of CD8+CD57+ T cells in acquired aplastic anemia. In patients chosen for sequencing, flow cytometry had shown CD8+CD57+ cell expansion. Genomic DNA templated the TCR beta VDJ and CDR3 profiling. From the reads, TCRdb called clonotypes with MiXCR, one entry per CDR3 protein. The sample includes over 250,000 distinct CDR3 sequences, roughly 59% seen only once; the top ten take around 1.3%. The sequencing input was sorted CD4+, CD8+, or CD8+CD57+ T cells (not recorded which) from PBMCs. These receptors came from a human donor with aplastic anemia.

The genes are TRBV20-1 and TRBJ2-7; D remains unclear. Trimming took off 0 bases at V and 0 bases at J, with 6 bases between the two ends. Germline V gene data show CDR1 as DFQATT and CDR2 as SNEGSKA (reference sequence). CDR3 length equals 13 residues. The CDR3 reads CSAREHSSYEQYF. Here the CDR3 DNA reads TGCAGTGCTAGAGAACACAGCTCCTACGAGCAGTACTTC.

There are many counts of this clonotype. The V and J genes are TRBV7-9 and TRBJ1-1; 9 positions agree with TRBD1. The CDR3 runs 17 residues. Germline-derived CDR1 and CDR2 are SEHNR and FQNEAQ (reference sequence). The trim removed 0 bases at V and 7 bases at J, leaving 12 bases unmatched. The CDR3, as DNA: TGTGCCAGCAGCTTAGCTGTATCCCGGGACAGGGCGGGTGAAGCTTTCTTT. As protein: CASSLAVSRDRAGEAFF.

This clonotype was counted many times. The V gene is TRBV5-1, the J gene TRBJ1-4, with TRBD1 matching 8 bases. V was pared by 4 bases and J by 7 bases, with 6 bases of the junction left unmatched. Germline loops: CDR1 SGHRS, CDR2 YFSETQ. This CDR3 has 14 residues. The CDR3, as DNA: TGCGCCAGCAGCCAACAGGGGGAGCGTGAAAAACTGTTTTTT. It translates to CASSQQGEREKLFF.

Of note for this clonotype: Its ends do not fully match the called genes, so a read error is possible. The gene calls are TRBV10-3 and TRBJ1-5; D is uncertain. Germline V gene data show CDR1 as ENHRY and CDR2 as SYGVKD. The length of the CDR3 is 14 residues. For the CDR3, the DNA is TGTGCCAGCAGTGTCGGGTCCCCGGGTCAGCCCCAGCATTTT. It encodes CASSVGSPGQPQHF.

The chain carries TRBV11-2 and TRBJ1-1; TRBD1 might be the D (5 bases). The CDR3 is 16 residues long. V was trimmed by 5 bases and J by 1 base, leaving 17 bases between them. Germline-derived CDR1 and CDR2 are SGHAT and FQNNGV. The CDR3 spells CASSLPGWGRNTEAFF. CDR3 DNA: TGTGCCAGCAGCCTCCCAGGCTGGGGGAGGAACACTGAAGCTTTCTTT.

The gene calls are TRBV15 and TRBJ2-3; D possibly corresponds to TRBD1 (6 bases). V was cut by 1 base and J by 3 bases, with 11 bases left in between. From germline, CDR1 is LNHNV and CDR2 YYDKDF (reference sequence). CDR3 length: 15 amino acids. CDR3 in amino acids: CATSRGQETTDTQYF. CDR3 nucleotide sequence: TGTGCCACCAGCAGAGGACAGGAAACTACAGATACGCAGTATTTT.

This chain joins TRBV5-1 and TRBJ2-7, with 8 bases that match TRBD1. The trim removed 4 bases at V and 6 bases at J, leaving 12 bases unmatched. This CDR3 spans 15 amino acids. The germline gives CDR1 SGHRS, CDR2 YFSETQ. CDR3 bases: TGCGCCAGCAGCCTGACAGGGGCCAAGCAGGGCGAGCAGTACTTC. Translation gives CASSLTGAKQGEQYF. Based on the CDR3 plus reference TRBV5-1 and TRBJ2-7, the full variable domain is KAGVTQTPRYLIKTRGQQVTLSCSPISGHRSVSWYQQTPGQGLQFLFEYFSETQRNKGNFPGRFSGRQFSNSRSEMNVSTLELGDSALYLCASSLTGAKQGEQYFGPGTRLTVT.

The genes are TRBV20-1 and TRBJ2-7, with 9 bases that match TRBD1. Germline loops: CDR1 DFQATT, CDR2 SNEGSKA (reference sequence). Germline trimming cut 2 bases from V and 5 bases from J; bases unmatched to any gene: 7. The CDR3 contains 14 residues. DNA of the CDR3: TGCAGTGCTAGATCGGGACAGGGCGTCAACGAGCAGTACTTC. Translating it yields CSARSGQGVNEQYF.

The gene calls are TRBV7-3 and TRBJ1-6; D is uncertain. V was cut by 5 bases and J by 7 bases, with 12 bases left in between. CDR1 and CDR2 from the germline V gene are SGHTA and FQGTGA. CDR3 size: 14 residues. CDR3 loop: CASSTNGPNSPLHF. DNA for the CDR3: TGTGCCAGCAGCACCAATGGGCCGAATTCACCCCTCCACTTT.

The chain employs TRBV19 and TRBJ1-1, with D unresolved. Looked up from germline, CDR1 is LNHDA and CDR2 is SQIVND (reference sequence). CDR3 length: 11 residues. The V end was cut by 5 bases, the J end by 6 bases, with 7 bases between. For the CDR3, the DNA is TGTGCCAGTAGTTCCGGGGCTGAAGCTTTCTTT. It encodes CASSSGAEAFF. Full variable domain (remainder filled in from reference TRBV19 and TRBJ1-1): DGGITQSPKYLFRKEGQNVTLSCEQNLNHDAMYWYRQDPGQGLRLIYYSQIVNDFQKGDIAEGYSVSREKKESFPLTVTSAQKNPTAFYLCASSSGAEAFFGQGTRLTVV.

J is TRBJ1-2 and V is TRBV10-3, with D perhaps matching TRBD1 (6 bases). The CDR3 has 16 amino acids. Per the germline V gene, CDR1 is ENHRY and CDR2 is SYGVKD. V was shortened by 2 bases and J by 8 bases, with 21 bases between the two germline ends. The CDR3 sequence: CAISESRTVSVAGYTF. The CDR3, as DNA: TGTGCCATCAGTGAGAGTCGGACAGTCTCGGTCGCCGGCTACACCTTC.

The chain has TRBV2 and TRBJ1-4, with D possibly matching TRBD1 (5 bases). Germline values: CDR1 SNHLY, CDR2 FYNNEI. The CDR3 covers 15 residues. V was cut by 4 bases and J by 5 bases, with 14 bases left in between. Written as DNA, the CDR3 is TGTGCCAGCAGTGGGTTTGCCAGGGAAAATGAAAAACTGTTTTTT. Protein: CASSGFARENEKLFF.

This clonotype was picked up a small number of times. The V and J genes are TRBV9 and TRBJ2-3; D remains ambiguous. Trimming pared 0 bases from V and 2 bases from J, leaving 4 bases between. The CDR3 loop spans 13 amino acids. In germline, CDR1 is SGDLS, CDR2 YYNGEE. The CDR3 protein is CASSVVNTDTQYF. The CDR3 nucleotides are TGTGCCAGCAGCGTAGTTAACACAGATACGCAGTATTTT. The entire variable domain, with the rest obtained from reference TRBV9 and TRBJ2-3, is as follows: DSGVTQTPKHLITATGQRVTLRCSPRSGDLSVYWYQQSLDQGLQFLIQYYNGEERAKGNILERFSAQQFPDLHSELNLSSLELGDSALYFCASSVVNTDTQYFGPGTRLTVL.

The chain joins TRBV5-1 to TRBJ1-6; possible D gene TRBD1, 5 bases. CDR1 is SGHRS and CDR2 is YFSETQ in the germline V gene. V dropped 0 bases and J dropped 6 bases, with 10 bases sitting between them. This CDR3 is 15 amino acids long. The CDR3 loop is CASSLEKGSNSPLHF. DNA of the CDR3: TGCGCCAGCAGCTTGGAGAAGGGGTCTAATTCACCCCTCCACTTT.

This clonotype was seen a few times. The V gene is TRBV2, the J gene TRBJ2-3; 8 positions agree with TRBD1. Germline-derived CDR1 and CDR2 are SNHLY and FYNNEI. V shed 10 bases, J shed 1 base, and the junction held 7 bases outside the gene matches. This CDR3 contains 14 residues. The CDR3 coding sequence is TGTGCCACCAGGGGACAGGAGGGCACAGATACGCAGTATTTT. Residues: CATRGQEGTDTQYF.

A word on this clonotype: The junction departs from germline at one end; a sequencing error may be responsible. The rearrangement joins TRBV5-1 to TRBJ2-7; 8 bases are a match to TRBD2. This CDR3 has 13 residues. Per the germline V gene, CDR1 is SGHRS and CDR2 is YFSETQ. The chain's CDR3 is CASSQSGGGVLDF. The CDR3, as DNA: TGTGCCAGCAGCCAATCCGGGGGGGGGGTGCTTGACTTC. Based on the CDR3 plus reference TRBV5-1 and TRBJ2-7, the full variable domain is KAGVTQTPRYLIKTRGQQVTLSCSPISGHRSVSWYQQTPGQGLQFLFEYFSETQRNKGNFPGRFSGRQFSNSRSEMNVSTLELGDSALYLCASSQSGGGVLDFGPGTRLTVT.

A note on this clonotype: An end of the junction differs from the germline gene, which may be a read error. This chain connects TRBV7-3 to TRBJ1-3; D remains ambiguous. The germline V gene encodes CDR1 SGHTA and CDR2 FQGTGA. This CDR3 has 12 amino acids. CDR3 protein: CASSLEGNTVYF. Here the CDR3 DNA reads TGTGCCAGCAGCTTAGAGGGCAACACCGTATATTTT.

The chain has TRBV5-1 and TRBJ2-7, with 9 bases matching TRBD1. The germline V gene has CDR1 SGHRS and CDR2 YFSETQ. Unmatched junction bases numbered 9, after V lost 0 bases and J lost 5 bases. The CDR3 spans 16 residues. Here the CDR3 reads CASSLATGGNLNEQYF. For the CDR3, the DNA is TGCGCCAGCAGCTTGGCAACAGGGGGCAATTTAAACGAGCAGTACTTC. Variable domain in full (rest from reference TRBV5-1 and TRBJ2-7): KAGVTQTPRYLIKTRGQQVTLSCSPISGHRSVSWYQQTPGQGLQFLFEYFSETQRNKGNFPGRFSGRQFSNSRSEMNVSTLELGDSALYLCASSLATGGNLNEQYFGPGTRLTVT.

The chain links TRBV5-1 to TRBJ1-6; no clear D gene. V was cut by 0 bases and J by 8 bases, with 9 bases left in between. The CDR3 is 14 amino acids. Germline CDR1 reads SGHRS; CDR2 reads YFSETQ. DNA of the CDR3: TGCGCCAGCAGCTTGGAGAGGTTTGATTCACCCCTCCACTTT. It yields the protein CASSLERFDSPLHF.

As concerns this clonotype: This likely comes from a read error, as the CDR3 has no conserved phenylalanine or tryptophan at its end. The CDR3 reads CATATLAGKEQFL. CDR3 sequence (DNA): TGTGCCACGGCAACTTTAGCGGGAAAAGAGCAGTTCCTC. The chain combines TRBV19 with TRBJ2-1; 8 bases align to TRBD2. V lost 10 bases to trimming and J lost 10 bases; unmatched junction nucleotides: 12. Germline loops: CDR1 LNHDA, CDR2 SQIVND (reference sequence). There are 13 residues in the CDR3.

The V gene is TRBV7-3, the J gene TRBJ2-7; 9 bases fit TRBD1. V lost 5 bases and J lost 8; bases outside the gene matches: 10. The CDR3 contains 14 residues. Germline V lookup: CDR1 SGHTA, CDR2 FQGTGA. CDR3 sequence reads: CASSVNPGQGKQYF. For the CDR3, the DNA is TGTGCCAGCAGCGTAAACCCGGGACAGGGAAAGCAGTACTTC.

The table lists this clonotype with many counts. The chain couples TRBV9 to TRBJ2-5; the match to TRBD2 covers 9 bases. The CDR3 covers 16 residues. Germline values: CDR1 SGDLS, CDR2 YYNGEE. Germline trimming cut 4 bases from V and 3 bases from J; bases unmatched to any gene: 10. The CDR3 here is CASSRRSGSEEETQYF. The DNA for the CDR3 is TGTGCCAGCAGCAGACGTAGCGGGAGCGAAGAAGAGACCCAGTACTTC. Full variable domain (outside the CDR3, taken from reference TRBV9 and TRBJ2-5): DSGVTQTPKHLITATGQRVTLRCSPRSGDLSVYWYQQSLDQGLQFLIQYYNGEERAKGNILERFSAQQFPDLHSELNLSSLELGDSALYFCASSRRSGSEEETQYFGPGTRLLVL.

The chain is built from TRBV20-1 and TRBJ1-1; the D gene is possibly TRBD1 (6 bases). V lost 2 bases to trimming and J lost 1 base, with 20 bases between them. The germline CDR1 and CDR2 sequences are DFQATT and SNEGSKA (reference sequence). The CDR3 has 17 residues. CDR3: CSARRASGGAGNTEAFF. CDR3 DNA sequence: TGCAGTGCTAGAAGGGCTAGCGGGGGCGCTGGGAACACTGAAGCTTTCTTT.

The rearrangement links TRBV24-1 to TRBJ2-1, with D perhaps being TRBD1 or TRBD2 (5 bases each). CDR3 length: 11 amino acids. V lost 10 bases and J 12 bases, leaving 15 bases between the germline ends. From germline, CDR1 is KGHDR and CDR2 SFDVKD. The DNA for the CDR3 is TGTGCCACGGCAATGGGGGATCTGCAGTTCTTC. This translates into CATAMGDLQFF.

The chain combines TRBV10-2 with TRBJ2-7; TRBD1 aligns across 8 bases. The CDR3 is 15 amino acids. Germline assignment: CDR1 WSHSY and CDR2 SAAADI. J was trimmed by 2 bases and V by 7 bases; bases with no gene match: 10. CDR3 amino acids: CASIENRGTAYEQYF. DNA for the CDR3: TGCGCCAGCATTGAAAACAGGGGGACGGCCTACGAGCAGTACTTC.

This chain uses TRBV5-4 with TRBJ1-1; TRBD1 matches 7 bases. The trim removed 4 bases at V and 3 bases at J, leaving 9 bases unmatched. This CDR3 has 15 amino acids. Germline assignment: CDR1 SGHNT and CDR2 YYREEE (reference sequence). The CDR3 protein is CASSPRGAADTEAFF. CDR3 in DNA: TGTGCCAGCAGCCCCAGGGGGGCCGCCGACACTGAAGCTTTCTTT. The variable domain in full, with the rest retrieved from reference TRBV5-4 and TRBJ1-1, is ETGVTQSPTHLIKTRGQQVTLRCSSQSGHNTVSWYQQALGQGPQFIFQYYREEENGRGNFPPRFSGLQFPNYSSELNVNALELDDSALYLCASSPRGAADTEAFFGQGTRLTVV.

The rearrangement links TRBV20-1 to TRBJ2-7; D could derive from TRBD1 or TRBD2 (6 bases each). Germline V gives CDR1 DFQATT, CDR2 SNEGSKA (reference sequence). CDR3 length: 13 residues. Trimming shortened V by 1 base and J by 4 bases, and 11 bases separated the two germline ends. This CDR3 reads CSARGRGDYEQYF. CDR3 nucleotide sequence: TGCAGTGCTAGAGGTAGGGGGGATTACGAGCAGTACTTC.

The J gene is TRBJ2-3, the V gene TRBV7-9, with 7 bases aligning to TRBD2. The germline V gene encodes CDR1 SEHNR and CDR2 FQNEAQ (reference sequence). V lost 1 base and J lost 4; bases outside the gene matches: 8. CDR3 length: 16 amino acids. The chain's CDR3 is CASSLGLAVSPDTQYF. CDR3 in DNA: TGTGCCAGCAGCTTAGGACTAGCCGTCTCCCCAGATACGCAGTATTTT.

At least ten counts were recorded for this clonotype. The J gene is TRBJ2-7, the V gene TRBV10-1; unclear D gene. CDR1 is WNHNN, CDR2 SYGVQD, per germline (reference sequence). CDR3 length: 13 amino acids. Trimming removed 5 bases from V and 7 bases from J, with 15 bases in between. This chain's CDR3 is CASSRSPAGEQYF. CDR3 sequence (DNA): TGCGCCAGCAGTAGAAGCCCCGCCGGGGAGCAGTACTTC.

The V and J genes are TRBV12-3 or TRBV12-4 and TRBJ2-1, with 9 nucleotides matching TRBD2. This CDR3 has 15 amino acids. V lost 1 base, J lost 9 bases, and 7 bases stayed unmatched. CDR3 nucleotides: TGTGCCAGCAGTTTAGGTCTAGCGGGGATTAGTGAGCAGTTCTTC. It translates to CASSLGLAGISEQFF.

This clonotype was seen repeatedly, ten times or more. The V gene is TRBV20-1, the J gene TRBJ2-3, with 8 bases aligning to TRBD2. This CDR3 has 19 residues. V lost 6 bases, J lost 2 bases, and 22 bases stayed unmatched. Germline V gene sequence: CDR1 DFQATT, CDR2 SNEGSKA (reference sequence). CDR3 region: CSATAGGGGRGVTTDTQYF. CDR3 in DNA: TGCAGTGCCACGGCCGGAGGCGGGGGGCGGGGGGTTACCACAGATACGCAGTATTTT.